This T cell receptor beta chain comes out of a study of shared clonotypes between healthy human individuals. About the research overall: Participating donors consisted of two women and a few men aged 18 to 49.

Genomic DNA came from about 97 million PBMCs in unsorted samples. The V end lost 3 bases, the J end lost 0 bases, and 12 bases lay between the germline ends. Germline lookup yields CDR1 MNHEY and CDR2 SMNVEV (reference sequence). This CDR3 spans 15 amino acids. In the original processing: ImmunoSEQ gave junction-only sequences without quality scores, so filtering differed. Method: immunoSEQ multiplex PCR; TCRdb's copy keeps in-frame clones and lacks some. V, J and clone size are those of that table, while D and trimming were read from the DNA. Here the sample spans some 450,000 clones, 60% to 80% being singletons. This clone was observed a handful of times.

Input material: PBMCs. The TCR comes from a woman in her thirties or forties in good health. Some clones in this sample may be carry-over from other donors' samples. V gene TRBV27 combines with J gene TRBJ2-7; D is possibly TRBD2 (6 bases). The chain's CDR3 is CASSLNVGSSYEQYF. Written as DNA, the CDR3 is TGTGCCAGCAGTTTGAATGTCGGGAGCTCCTACGAGCAGTACTTC.